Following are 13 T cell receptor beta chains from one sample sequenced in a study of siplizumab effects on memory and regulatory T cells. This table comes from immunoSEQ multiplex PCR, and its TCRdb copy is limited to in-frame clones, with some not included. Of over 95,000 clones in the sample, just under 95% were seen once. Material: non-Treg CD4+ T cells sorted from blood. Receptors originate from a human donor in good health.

The CDR3 is CAGRSSYEQYF. The CDR3 DNA reads as TGTGCCGGTAGGTCTTCCTACGAGCAGTACTTC. V is TRBV6-6 and J is TRBJ2-7; D gene ambiguous. V was cut by 11 bases and J by 1 base, with 9 bases left in between. The CDR3 is made up of 11 amino acids. Germline CDR1 and CDR2: MNHNY and SVGAGI (reference sequence).

The CDR3 loop reads CASSALGENYGYTF. CDR3 coding DNA: TGCGCCAGCAGCGCCCTGGGAGAGAACTATGGCTACACCTTC. The genes are TRBV5-1 and TRBJ1-2; D gene uncertain. CDR1 and CDR2 from the germline V gene are SGHRS and YFSETQ. V gave up 4 bases and J gave up 2 bases, with 12 bases separating them. The CDR3 loop spans 14 amino acids.

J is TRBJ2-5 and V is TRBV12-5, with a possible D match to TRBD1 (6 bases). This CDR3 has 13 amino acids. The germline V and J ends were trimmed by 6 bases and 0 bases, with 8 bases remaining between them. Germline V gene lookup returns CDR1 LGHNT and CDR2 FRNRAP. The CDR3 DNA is TGTGCTAGTGGATACAGGGACCAAGAGACCCAGTACTTC. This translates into CASGYRDQETQYF.

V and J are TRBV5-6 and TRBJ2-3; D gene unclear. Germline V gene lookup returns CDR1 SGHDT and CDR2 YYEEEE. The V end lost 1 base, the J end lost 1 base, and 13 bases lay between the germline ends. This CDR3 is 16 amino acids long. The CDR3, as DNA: TGTGCCAGCAGCTTGTTATTTGGCGCAGGCACAGATACGCAGTATTTT. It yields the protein CASSLLFGAGTDTQYF.

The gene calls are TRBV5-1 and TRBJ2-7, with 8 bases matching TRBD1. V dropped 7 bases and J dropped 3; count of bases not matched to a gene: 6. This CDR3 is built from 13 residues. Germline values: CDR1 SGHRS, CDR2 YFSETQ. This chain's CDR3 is CASGVTGVYEQYF. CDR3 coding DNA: TGCGCCAGCGGAGTGACAGGGGTCTACGAGCAGTACTTC.

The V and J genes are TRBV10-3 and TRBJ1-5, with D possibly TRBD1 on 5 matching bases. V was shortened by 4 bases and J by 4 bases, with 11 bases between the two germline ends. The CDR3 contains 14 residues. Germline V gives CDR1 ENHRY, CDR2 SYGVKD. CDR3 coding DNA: TGTGCCATCAGTGTTGGACAAAATAATCAGCCCCAGCATTTT. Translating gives CAISVGQNNQPQHF.

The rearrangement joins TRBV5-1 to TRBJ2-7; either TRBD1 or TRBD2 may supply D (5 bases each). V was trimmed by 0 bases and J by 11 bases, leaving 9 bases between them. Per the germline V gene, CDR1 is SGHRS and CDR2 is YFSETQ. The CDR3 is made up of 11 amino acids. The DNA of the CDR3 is TGCGCCAGCAGCTTGGGGGGGAAGGAGTACTTC. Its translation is CASSLGGKEYF.

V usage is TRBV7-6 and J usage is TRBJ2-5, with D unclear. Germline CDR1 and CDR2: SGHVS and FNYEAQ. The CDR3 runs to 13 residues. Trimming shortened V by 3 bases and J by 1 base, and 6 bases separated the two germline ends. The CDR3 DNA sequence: TGTGCCAGCAGCTTCCTGATCCAAGAGACCCAGTACTTC. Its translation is CASSFLIQETQYF.

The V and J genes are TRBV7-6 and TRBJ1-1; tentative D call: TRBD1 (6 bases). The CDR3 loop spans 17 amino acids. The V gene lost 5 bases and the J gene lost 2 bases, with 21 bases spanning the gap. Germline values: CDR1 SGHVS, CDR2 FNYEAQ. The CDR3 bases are TGTGCCAGCAGCCCTACCGGAGGGGGAGGGACTAACACTGAAGCTTTCTTT. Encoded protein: CASSPTGGGGTNTEAFF.

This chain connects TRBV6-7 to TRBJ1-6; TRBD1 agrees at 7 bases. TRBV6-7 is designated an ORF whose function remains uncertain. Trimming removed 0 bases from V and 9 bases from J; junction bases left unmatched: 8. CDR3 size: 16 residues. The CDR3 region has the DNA TGTGCCAGCAGTTACTCGAGTAACAGGGGAATTTCACCCCTCCACTTT. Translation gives CASSYSSNRGISPLHF.

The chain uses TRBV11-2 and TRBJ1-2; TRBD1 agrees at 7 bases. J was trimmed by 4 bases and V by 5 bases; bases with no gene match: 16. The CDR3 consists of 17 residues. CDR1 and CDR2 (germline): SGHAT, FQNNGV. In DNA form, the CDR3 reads TGTGCCAGCAGCCCTGGCGGGTGGGCAGGGGGAGGCTATGGCTACACCTTC. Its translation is CASSPGGWAGGGYGYTF.

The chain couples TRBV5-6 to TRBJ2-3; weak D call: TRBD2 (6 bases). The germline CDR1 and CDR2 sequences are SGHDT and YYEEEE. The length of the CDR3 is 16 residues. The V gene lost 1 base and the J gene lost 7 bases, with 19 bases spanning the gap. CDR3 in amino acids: CASSLSPTGGFNTQYF. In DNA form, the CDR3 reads TGTGCCAGCAGCTTGTCGCCAACCGGGGGATTTAATACGCAGTATTTT. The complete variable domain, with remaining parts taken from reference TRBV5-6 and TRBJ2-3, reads DAGVTQSPTHLIKTRGQQVTLRCSPKSGHDTVSWYQQALGQGPQFIFQYYEEEERQRGNFPDRFSGHQFPNYSSELNVNALLLGDSALYLCASSLSPTGGFNTQYFGPGTRLTVL.

The CDR3, as DNA: TGTGCCAGCAGCTTGGGACAGATGAACACTGAAGCTTTCTTT. Residues: CASSLGQMNTEAFF. This rearrangement joins TRBV7-2 to TRBJ1-1; TRBD1 matches at 7 bases. J gave up 0 bases and V 3 bases, and 1 base lay outside the gene matches. Per the germline V gene, CDR1 is SGHTA and CDR2 is FQGNSA. The CDR3 has 14 amino acids.